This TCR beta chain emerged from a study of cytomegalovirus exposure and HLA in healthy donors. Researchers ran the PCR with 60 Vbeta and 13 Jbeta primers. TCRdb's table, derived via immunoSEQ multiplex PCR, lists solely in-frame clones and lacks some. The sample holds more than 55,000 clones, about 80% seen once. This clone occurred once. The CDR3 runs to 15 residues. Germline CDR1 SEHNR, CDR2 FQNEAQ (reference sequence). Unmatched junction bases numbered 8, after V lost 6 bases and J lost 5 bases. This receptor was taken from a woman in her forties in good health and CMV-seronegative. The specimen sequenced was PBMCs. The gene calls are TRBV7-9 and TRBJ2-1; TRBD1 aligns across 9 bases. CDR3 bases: TGTGCCAGCAGTTATACCGGGACAGGGAACAATGAGCAGTTCTTC. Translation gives CASSYTGTGNNEQFF.